Sequencing of this T cell receptor beta chain was carried out in a study of T cell responses to AZD1222 COVID-19 vaccine. Sequenced by immunoSEQ multiplex PCR; TCRdb stores in-frame clones only, minus some. The repertoire holds some 150,000 clones, with 85% to 95% as singletons. Second-dose timings of about 4 or about 12 weeks were pooled. About this clone: Its specificity is unknown.

V lost 3 bases to trimming and J lost 3 bases, with 15 bases between them. Germline lookup yields CDR1 MNHNS and CDR2 SASEGT. The CDR3 has 15 amino acids. Regarding the study as a whole: Donors were chiefly white British, with a greater number of females, and clonal diversity was perhaps underestimated. At 160-218 and 743-854, vaccine-associated CD4 TCRs were dominant, and they spanned spike.

The receptor was isolated from an adult who received the AZD1222 COVID-19 vaccine. Sequences were derived from peripheral blood, sampled 28 days after the second AZD1222 dose. The chain carries TRBV6-1 and TRBJ2-7, with D possibly matching TRBD1 (6 bases). CDR3 protein: CASSEAGESGYEQYF. The CDR3 DNA follows: TGTGCCAGCAGTGAGGCAGGGGAATCTGGCTACGAGCAGTACTTC.